The 30 T cell receptor beta chains presented below share a single source sample, sequenced in a study of cytomegalovirus exposure and HLA in healthy donors. With 60 Vbeta and 13 Jbeta primers, the PCR was carried out. Sequenced by immunoSEQ multiplex PCR; TCRdb stores in-frame clones only, minus some. Of fewer than 45,000 clones listed, more than 90% were seen once; the top ten hold roughly 2.5%. The sequencing sample was made of PBMCs. These receptors originate from a woman aged 18-29 years in good health and CMV-seronegative.

The chain recombines TRBV28 with TRBJ1-5; 8 bases match TRBD1. Trimming cost V 3 bases and J 6 bases; bases outside gene matches: 4. This CDR3 region has 14 residues. CDR1 and CDR2 (germline): MDHEN, SYDVKM. CDR3 DNA sequence: TGTGCCAGCAGTTTTATACAGGGGGGTCAGCCCCAGCATTTT. Translated: CASSFIQGGQPQHF.

The genes are TRBV11-1 and TRBJ2-7; the match to TRBD2 covers 11 bases. The CDR3 is 15 residues long. With 3 bases clipped from V and 4 bases from J, the junction kept 5 bases outside the gene matches. Germline V gene sequence: CDR1 SGHAT, CDR2 FQDESV (reference sequence). CDR3 nucleotides: TGTGCCAGCAGCTTCGAACTAGCGGGGGAATACGAGCAGTACTTC. Translated, it gives CASSFELAGEYEQYF.

V and J are TRBV7-6 and TRBJ2-7; TRBD1 is a possible D gene (5 bases). This CDR3 is built from 15 residues. Trimming removed 3 bases from V and 6 bases from J, with 18 bases in between. Per the germline V gene, CDR1 is SGHVS and CDR2 is FNYEAQ. The CDR3: CASSLVVREGSEQYF. DNA of the CDR3: TGTGCCAGCAGCTTGGTAGTCAGGGAAGGTAGCGAGCAGTACTTC.

This clone appeared a single time. This chain links TRBV28 with TRBJ2-7, with 11 bases aligning to TRBD2. Per germline, CDR1 MDHEN and CDR2 SYDVKM. J gave up 2 bases and V 6 bases, and 6 bases lay outside the gene matches. The CDR3 totals 15 residues. CDR3 sequence reads: CASSTSGSRAYEQYF. CDR3 DNA: TGTGCCAGCAGCACTAGCGGGAGTAGGGCCTACGAGCAGTACTTC.

The rearrangement links TRBV28 to TRBJ2-2; 11 nucleotides match TRBD2. Unmatched junction bases numbered 1, after V lost 3 bases and J lost 7 bases. This CDR3 region has 14 residues. Germline CDR1 MDHEN, CDR2 SYDVKM. CDR3 sequence (DNA): TGTGCCAGCAGTTTCACTAGCGGGAGCGGGGAGCTGTTTTTT. Translated: CASSFTSGSGELFF.

In its sample, this clone was seen a few times. The chain couples TRBV2 to TRBJ2-7, with D tentatively TRBD2 (7 bases). This CDR3 is 15 amino acids long. Deletions cut 6 bases from V and 1 base from J, with 16 bases between. Per germline, CDR1 SNHLY and CDR2 FYNNEI. CDR3 loop: CASRRGEGRSYEQYF. DNA for the CDR3: TGTGCCAGCAGGAGGGGGGAGGGAAGGTCCTACGAGCAGTACTTC.

This sequence joins TRBV18 and TRBJ1-2, with 7 positions matching TRBD1. The germline CDR1 and CDR2 sequences are KGHSH and LQKENI. Trimming removed 5 bases from V and 0 bases from J; junction bases left unmatched: 3. There are 14 residues in the CDR3. In DNA, the CDR3 is TGTGCCAGCTCAGGAGGGACAGCTAACTATGGCTACACCTTC. It specifies CASSGGTANYGYTF. The complete variable domain, with remaining parts taken from reference TRBV18 and TRBJ1-2, reads NAGVMQNPRHLVRRRGQEARLRCSPMKGHSHVYWYRQLPEEGLKFMVYLQKENIIDESGMPKERFSAEFPKEGPSILRIQQVVRGDSAAYFCASSGGTANYGYTFGSGTRLTVV.

V is TRBV5-6 and J is TRBJ2-1, with 11 bases fitting TRBD2. CDR3 length: 17 residues. The V and J ends lost 4 bases and 6 bases, in that order; junction bases with no gene match: 12. Germline CDR1 is SGHDT and CDR2 is YYEEEE. This chain's CDR3 is CASSGQTGSGRANEQFF. CDR3 nucleotide sequence: TGTGCCAGCAGCGGCCAGACGGGTAGCGGGAGGGCCAATGAGCAGTTCTTC.

The chain is built from TRBV30 and TRBJ2-1, with 7 bases aligning to TRBD1. Trimming cost V 0 bases and J 4 bases; bases outside gene matches: 3. The V gene's germline CDR1 is GTSNPN and CDR2 SVGIG (reference sequence). The CDR3 sequence is 14 residues long. The DNA for the CDR3 is TGTGCCTGGAGTGTCAGGGGGAATTACAATGAGCAGTTCTTC. This sequence encodes CAWSVRGNYNEQFF.

The chain combines TRBV30 with TRBJ1-4; possible D gene TRBD1, 6 bases. The CDR3 length is 15 residues. V lost 7 bases and J lost 0, with 15 bases in between. Germline values: CDR1 GTSNPN, CDR2 SVGIG (reference sequence). CDR3 sequence (DNA): TGTGCCTCACAGGGAGGGGGGACAACTAATGAAAAACTGTTTTTT. It is translated as CASQGGGTTNEKLFF. The whole variable domain, remainder taken from reference TRBV30 and TRBJ1-4, is SQTIHQWPATLVQPVGSPLSLECTVEGTSNPNLYWYRQAAGRGLQLLFYSVGIGQISSEVPQNLSASRPQDRQFILSSKKLLLSDSGFYLCASQGGGTTNEKLFFGSGTQLSVL.

This clone was seen just once. V gene TRBV7-9 combines with J gene TRBJ2-3; 8 bases fit TRBD2. Germline CDR1 reads SEHNR; CDR2 reads FQNEAQ (reference sequence). With V trimmed by 5 bases and J by 4 bases, 11 bases remained unmatched. The CDR3 is made up of 16 amino acids. The CDR3, as DNA: TGTGCCAGCAGCCATGGACTAGCTGAATTTTCAGATACGCAGTATTTT. Encoded protein: CASSHGLAEFSDTQYF.

The chain combines TRBV2 with TRBJ2-3; 7 positions agree with TRBD2. J gave up 1 base and V 8 bases, and 3 bases lay outside the gene matches. Germline CDR1 and CDR2: SNHLY and FYNNEI. This CDR3 comprises 13 residues. CDR3 region: CASAGDRTDTQYF. In DNA, the CDR3 is TGTGCCAGCGCGGGGGACCGCACAGATACGCAGTATTTT.

The V and J genes are TRBV27 and TRBJ2-1; 15 bases agree with TRBD2. The germline CDR1 and CDR2 sequences are MNHEY and SMNVEV (reference sequence). Losses at the gene ends were 4 bases for V and 2 bases for J; bases not matched to a gene: 6. This CDR3 has 18 residues. In nucleotides, the CDR3 is TGTGCCAGCAGTTGGGGGACTAGCGGGAGGACGGCCTACAATGAGCAGTTCTTC. This sequence encodes CASSWGTSGRTAYNEQFF.

J is TRBJ2-5 and V is TRBV10-3; 9 nucleotides agree with TRBD1. This CDR3 has 15 residues. The V segment lost 4 bases and the J segment 5 bases; nucleotides outside the gene matches: 8. The germline V gene encodes CDR1 ENHRY and CDR2 SYGVKD. The DNA of the CDR3 is TGTGCCATCAGTGGGGACAGGGTTAAATGGGAGACCCAGTACTTC. It codes for CAISGDRVKWETQYF.

CDR3 nucleotides: TGTGCCAGCAGCCGGACTAGCGGGCCCTCCTACGAGCAGTACTTC. It specifies CASSRTSGPSYEQYF. J is TRBJ2-7 and V is TRBV28; 11 nucleotides align to TRBD2. V lost 6 bases and J lost 0; bases outside the gene matches: 4. The length of the CDR3 is 15 residues. CDR1 is MDHEN and CDR2 is SYDVKM in the germline V gene.

This chain uses TRBV5-1 with TRBJ2-1; possible D gene TRBD2, 5 bases. Germline CDR1 reads SGHRS; CDR2 reads YFSETQ. CDR3 length: 13 amino acids. Trimming stripped 4 bases from V and 5 bases from J, with 10 bases between. CDR3 residues: CASSGGLNNEQFF. CDR3 coding DNA: TGCGCCAGCAGCGGCGGGCTCAACAATGAGCAGTTCTTC.

The chain is built from TRBV18 and TRBJ2-3; no clear D gene. Germline V gene sequence: CDR1 KGHSH, CDR2 LQKENI. This CDR3 spans 14 amino acids. V was pared by 3 bases and J by 1 base, with 8 bases between. The CDR3 coding sequence is TGTGCCAGCTCACCTCCTGGGCGCACAGATACGCAGTATTTT. Translating gives CASSPPGRTDTQYF.

This chain uses TRBV7-9 with TRBJ2-5; D might be TRBD1 (6 bases). This CDR3 is 15 amino acids long. Germline-derived CDR1 and CDR2 are SEHNR and FQNEAQ (reference sequence). V was cut by 3 bases and J by 6 bases, with 17 bases left in between. The CDR3 bases are TGTGCCAGCAGCTTCCTCAGGGGCCTCGGTCAGACCCAGTACTTC. Translated, it gives CASSFLRGLGQTQYF.

The rearrangement links TRBV29-1 to TRBJ2-1; 11 nucleotides align to TRBD1. V lost 5 bases and J lost 7; bases outside the gene matches: 22. Germline-derived CDR1 and CDR2 are SQVTM and ANQGSEA. The CDR3 is 19 amino acids. The CDR3 loop reads CSVLQDRGRLAGFPNEQFF. The DNA for the CDR3 is TGCAGCGTTCTCCAGGACAGGGGGCGGCTAGCGGGATTCCCTAATGAGCAGTTCTTC.

This sequence joins TRBV6-1 and TRBJ2-3; 9 nucleotides align to TRBD2. Germline V gene data show CDR1 as MNHNS and CDR2 as SASEGT. The V gene end was trimmed by 6 bases and the J gene end by 3 bases; junction bases not matched to a gene: 1. This CDR3 spans 13 amino acids. CDR3: CASRLAGTDTQYF. The CDR3 bases are TGTGCCAGCAGGCTAGCGGGAACAGATACGCAGTATTTT.

This chain uses TRBV11-1 with TRBJ2-4, with 9 bases aligning to TRBD1. Unmatched junction bases numbered 2, after V lost 5 bases and J lost 0 bases. CDR3 length equals 15 residues. Germline assignment: CDR1 SGHAT and CDR2 FQDESV (reference sequence). The CDR3 region has the DNA TGTGCCAGCAGCCGGACAGGGGTAGCCAAAAACATTCAGTACTTC. It specifies CASSRTGVAKNIQYF.

This clone has just a few counts. The V gene is TRBV9, the J gene TRBJ1-1; D is unresolved. The CDR3 spans 15 residues. V lost 3 bases to trimming and J lost 0 bases, with 12 bases between them. The V gene's germline CDR1 is SGDLS and CDR2 YYNGEE. CDR3 sequence: CASSAHSLMNTEAFF. The CDR3 coding sequence is TGTGCCAGCAGCGCACACAGCTTAATGAACACTGAAGCTTTCTTT. Full variable domain (missing parts from reference TRBV9 and TRBJ1-1): DSGVTQTPKHLITATGQRVTLRCSPRSGDLSVYWYQQSLDQGLQFLIQYYNGEERAKGNILERFSAQQFPDLHSELNLSSLELGDSALYFCASSAHSLMNTEAFFGQGTRLTVV.

The chain carries TRBV30 and TRBJ1-1; TRBD1 might be the D (6 bases). V was pared by 5 bases and J by 1 base, with 14 bases between. The CDR3 runs to 14 residues. Germline CDR1 and CDR2: GTSNPN and SVGIG (reference sequence). The CDR3 DNA reads TGTGCCTGGTCCTTCGGGGGGCGGAACACTGAAGCTTTCTTT. It translates to CAWSFGGRNTEAFF.

The gene calls are TRBV5-1 and TRBJ2-1; 9 bases map to TRBD2. The trim removed 0 bases at V and 7 bases at J, leaving 14 bases unmatched. The CDR3 covers 18 residues. Germline-derived CDR1 and CDR2 are SGHRS and YFSETQ. The CDR3 DNA reads as TGCGCCAGCAGCTTGGAGTGGGCGGGAGGGGAGGGCTGGAATGAGCAGTTCTTC. It is translated as CASSLEWAGGEGWNEQFF.

V and J are TRBV7-2 and TRBJ1-5, with D perhaps TRBD1 (6 bases). The CDR3 covers 13 residues. Germline CDR1 is SGHTA and CDR2 is FQGNSA. V lost 5 bases and J 4 bases, leaving 9 bases between the germline ends. The CDR3 loop is CASSLRGNQPQHF. CDR3 DNA sequence: TGTGCCAGCAGCCTCAGGGGAAATCAGCCCCAGCATTTT.

The rearrangement links TRBV7-8 to TRBJ2-7, with 7 bases that match TRBD1. Germline lookup yields CDR1 SGHVS and CDR2 FQNEAQ. The ends lost 3 bases at V and 4 bases at J; junction bases unmatched: 9. The CDR3 length is 15 residues. Written as DNA, the CDR3 is TGTGCCAGCAGCTTGGGAGACAGGGAGATGTACGAGCAGTACTTC. Protein: CASSLGDREMYEQYF.

This rearrangement joins TRBV6-5 to TRBJ1-3, with a weak D call TRBD1 (6 bases). Germline V gene data show CDR1 as MNHEY and CDR2 as SVGAGI. The CDR3 runs 16 residues. The ends were cut back, 3 bases at V and 2 bases at J, with 14 bases in the middle. CDR3 amino acids: CASSYGVGTTGNTIYF. CDR3 bases: TGTGCCAGCAGTTATGGGGTCGGGACAACTGGAAACACCATATATTTT.

The genes are TRBV4-1 and TRBJ2-5; 11 bases fit TRBD2. CDR1 is MGHRA, CDR2 YSYEKL, per germline. V shed 1 base and J 5 bases; nucleotides not matched to a gene: 3. The CDR3 extends over 15 amino acids. The DNA for the CDR3 is TGCGCCAGCAGCCAAGGACTAGCGGGATGGGAGACCCAGTACTTC. This encodes CASSQGLAGWETQYF.

The rearrangement joins TRBV19 to TRBJ1-3; D remains unclear. The V and J ends lost 4 bases and 0 bases respectively, with 13 bases between them. The CDR3 runs to 16 residues. The germline gives CDR1 LNHDA, CDR2 SQIVND (reference sequence). CDR3 coding DNA: TGTGCCAGTAGTAGCGGGTCCAAGGTCTCTGGAAACACCATATATTTT. Its protein product is CASSSGSKVSGNTIYF.

Comments on this clone: One end of the junction does not line up with germline, which may come from a read error. The chain has TRBV7-9 and TRBJ1-1; 7 nucleotides align to TRBD1. Looked up from germline, CDR1 is SEHNR and CDR2 is FQNEAQ (reference sequence). CDR3 length equals 16 residues. The CDR3 DNA reads TGTTCCAGCAGCAACAGGGGCTGGAATTGGAACACTGAAGCTTTCTTT. Amino acid sequence: CSSSNRGWNWNTEAFF.